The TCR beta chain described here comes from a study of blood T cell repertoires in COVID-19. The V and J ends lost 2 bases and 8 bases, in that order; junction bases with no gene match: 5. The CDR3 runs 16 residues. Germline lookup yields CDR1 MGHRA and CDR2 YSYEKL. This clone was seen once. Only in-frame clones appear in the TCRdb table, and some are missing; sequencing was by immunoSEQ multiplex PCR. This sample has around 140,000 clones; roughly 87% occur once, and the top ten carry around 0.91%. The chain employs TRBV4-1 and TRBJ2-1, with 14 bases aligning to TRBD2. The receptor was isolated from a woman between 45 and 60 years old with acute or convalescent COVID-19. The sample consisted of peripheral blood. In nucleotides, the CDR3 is TGCGCCAGCAGCCAATCAGGACTAGCGGGGGGTCATGAGCAGTTCTTC. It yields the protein CASSQSGLAGGHEQFF.